This T cell receptor beta chain stems from a study of cytomegalovirus exposure and HLA in healthy donors. Overall study findings and caveats: Several of the most significant clusters were apparently associated with common viral pathogens in a later analysis.

The PCR contained 60 Vbeta and 13 Jbeta primers. Per the authors' pipeline: Later, an analysis found around 77 million unique TCR beta chains, and 9.5 million to 12 million of these were shared. The assay was immunoSEQ multiplex PCR, and TCRdb's table has in-frame clones only and misses some. That table supplies the V and J calls and clone size; D and trimming were determined from the DNA. The top ten clones hold around 10% of a sample with 55,000 to 70,000 clones, about 73% of them seen once. Regarding this clone: Its antigen is unknown.

Germline CDR1 and CDR2: MNHNY and SVGAGI (reference sequence). The trim removed 4 bases at V and 7 bases at J, leaving 8 bases unmatched. The CDR3 loop spans 14 amino acids. The material sequenced was PBMCs. The chain joins TRBV6-6 to TRBJ2-5; 8 nucleotides match TRBD2. The receptor comes from a woman in her sixties or seventies in good health and CMV-seropositive. CDR3 coding DNA: TGTGCCAGCAGTTCCCTTAGCGGGATAGGGACCCAGTACTTC. Its translation: CASSSLSGIGTQYF.